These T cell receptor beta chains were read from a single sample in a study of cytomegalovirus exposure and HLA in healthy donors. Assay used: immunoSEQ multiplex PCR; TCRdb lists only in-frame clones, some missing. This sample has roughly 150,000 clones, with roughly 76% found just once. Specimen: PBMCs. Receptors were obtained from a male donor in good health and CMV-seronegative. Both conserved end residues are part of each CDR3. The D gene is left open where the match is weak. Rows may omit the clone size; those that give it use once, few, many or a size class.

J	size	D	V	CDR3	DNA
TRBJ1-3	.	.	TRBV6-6	CASSYRVYSGNTIYF	TGTGCCAGCAGTTACCGGGTATACTCTGGAAACACCATATATTTT
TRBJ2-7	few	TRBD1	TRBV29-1	CSVEGGTGVGEQYF	TGCAGCGTTGAGGGGGGGACAGGGGTAGGGGAGCAGTACTTC
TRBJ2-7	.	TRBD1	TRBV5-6	CASSFQRTGAYEQYF	TGTGCCAGCAGCTTCCAAAGGACAGGGGCGTACGAGCAGTACTTC
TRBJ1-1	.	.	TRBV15	CATSRGGAGGNTEAFF	TGTGCCACCAGTAGGGGTGGGGCAGGCGGGAACACTGAAGCTTTCTTT
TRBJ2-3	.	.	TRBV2	CASLLDTQYF	TGTGCCAGTTTACTCGATACGCAGTATTTT
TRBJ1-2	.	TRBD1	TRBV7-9	CASSRPIQGARDYTF	TGTGCCAGCAGCCGACCGATACAGGGGGCGCGGGACTACACCTTC
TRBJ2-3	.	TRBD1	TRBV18	CASSPGQGADTQYF	TGTGCCAGCTCACCGGGACAGGGGGCGGATACGCAGTATTTT
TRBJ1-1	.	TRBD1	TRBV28	CASKQGSRRGEAFF	TGTGCCAGCAAACAGGGGTCCAGGCGCGGTGAAGCTTTCTTT
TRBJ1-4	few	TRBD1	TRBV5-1	CASSLATGTNEKLFF	TGCGCCAGCAGCCTGGCGACAGGGACTAATGAAAAACTGTTTTTT
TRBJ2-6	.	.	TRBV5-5	CASSLGPNSGANVLTF	TGTGCCAGCAGCTTGGGGCCGAACTCTGGGGCCAACGTCCTGACTTTC
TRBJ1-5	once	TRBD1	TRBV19	CASTQAHRGGQPQHF	TGTGCCAGTACCCAAGCCCACAGGGGCGGGCAGCCCCAGCATTTT
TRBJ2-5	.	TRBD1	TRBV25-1	CASSEWVRDRGRQETQYF	TGTGCCAGCAGTGAATGGGTACGGGACAGAGGTAGACAAGAGACCCAGTACTTC
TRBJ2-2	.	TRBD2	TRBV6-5	CASSRTRAGELFF	TGTGCCAGCAGCCGGACTAGGGCCGGGGAGCTGTTTTTT
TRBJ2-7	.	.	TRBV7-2	CASSRDSVSLEQYF	TGTGCCAGCAGCCGAGACTCCGTTTCACTCGAGCAGTACTTC
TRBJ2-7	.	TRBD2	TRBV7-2	CASSPIAGGHLSYEQYF	TGTGCCAGCAGCCCTATAGCGGGGGGACATTTATCCTACGAGCAGTACTTC
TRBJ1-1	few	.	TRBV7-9	CASSLQGRDTEAFF	TGTGCCAGCAGCTTACAAGGGAGAGACACTGAAGCTTTCTTT